Each of the 22 T cell receptor beta chains below was sequenced from the same sample in a study of cytomegalovirus exposure and HLA in healthy donors. PCR involved 60 Vbeta and 13 Jbeta primers. Data came from immunoSEQ multiplex PCR; TCRdb stores just in-frame clones and leaves some out. In the table there are tens of thousands of clones, roughly 60% of which are singletons. Specimen: PBMCs. The source is a boy aged 10-17 years in good health and CMV-seropositive.

The chain carries TRBV18 and TRBJ1-1, with D possibly TRBD1 on 6 matching bases. V lost 2 bases to trimming and J lost 7 bases, with 23 bases between them. The CDR3 has 17 amino acids. CDR1 KGHSH and CDR2 LQKENI come from the germline V gene. The CDR3 protein is CASSPVRSGVGKNEAFF. CDR3 sequence (DNA): TGTGCCAGCTCACCAGTGCGATCAGGGGTCGGTAAAAATGAAGCTTTCTTT.

V and J are TRBV30 and TRBJ2-3; 15 bases match TRBD2. The CDR3 has 17 amino acids. Trimming at V came to 2 bases and at J to 4 bases, leaving 7 bases not matched to a gene. The germline CDR1 and CDR2 sequences are GTSNPN and SVGIG (reference sequence). The CDR3 sequence is CAWSSGTSGRRADTQYF. Here the CDR3 DNA reads TGTGCCTGGAGTTCAGGGACTAGCGGGAGGCGGGCAGATACGCAGTATTTT.

The V gene is TRBV2, the J gene TRBJ2-4, with D possibly TRBD2 on 5 matching bases. The CDR3 contains 17 residues. The V and J ends lost 7 bases and 3 bases respectively, with 22 bases between them. Germline CDR1 SNHLY, CDR2 FYNNEI. CDR3 sequence (DNA): TGTGCCAGCATCAATCAAGGAGGCAGGTGGGGCAAAAACATTCAGTACTTC. It encodes CASINQGGRWGKNIQYF. Filled out from reference TRBV2 and TRBJ2-4, the complete variable domain reads EPEVTQTPSHQVTQMGQEVILRCVPISNHLYFYWYRQILGQKVEFLVSFYNNEISEKSEIFDDQFSVERPDGSNFTLKIRSTKLEDSAMYFCASINQGGRWGKNIQYFGAGTRLSVL.

The chain combines TRBV5-1 with TRBJ1-4; no definite D call. The CDR3 spans 13 residues. V lost 7 bases, J lost 5 bases, and 12 bases lay in between. The germline V gene has CDR1 SGHRS and CDR2 YFSETQ. CDR3 DNA: TGCGCCAGCGCAGGAGGACCCAATGAAAAACTGTTTTTT. It is translated as CASAGGPNEKLFF.

This clone came up once. This sequence joins TRBV7-6 and TRBJ2-2; TRBD1 aligns across 7 bases. Per the germline V gene, CDR1 is SGHVS and CDR2 is FNYEAQ. The CDR3 loop spans 15 amino acids. The V segment lost 1 base and the J segment 6 bases; nucleotides outside the gene matches: 5. This CDR3 is CASSLGQGVAGELFF. The CDR3 coding sequence is TGTGCCAGCAGCTTAGGACAGGGTGTCGCCGGGGAGCTGTTTTTT. The whole variable domain, remainder taken from reference TRBV7-6 and TRBJ2-2, is GAGVSQSPRYKVTKRGQDVALRCDPISGHVSLYWYRQALGQGPEFLTYFNYEAQQDKSGLPNDRFSAERPEGSISTLTIQRTEQRDSAMYRCASSLGQGVAGELFFGEGSRLTVL.

V and J are TRBV6-4 and TRBJ2-1; 7 nucleotides match TRBD2. Looked up from germline, CDR1 is MRHNA and CDR2 is SNTAGT. Losses at the gene ends were 2 bases for V and 10 bases for J; bases not matched to a gene: 2. This CDR3 is 12 amino acids long. In DNA form, the CDR3 reads TGTGCCAGCAGTGACGGCGGGAGAGAGCAGTTCTTC. Protein product: CASSDGGREQFF.

This sequence joins TRBV4-3 and TRBJ2-6; weak D call: TRBD1 (6 bases). Germline V gene data show CDR1 as LGHNA and CDR2 as YSLEER. Trimming pared 0 bases from V and 0 bases from J, leaving 15 bases between. The CDR3 covers 19 residues. CDR3 sequence: CASSQEAGAADSGANVLTF. The CDR3 coding sequence is TGCGCCAGCAGCCAAGAAGCAGGGGCAGCAGACTCTGGGGCCAACGTCCTGACTTTC.

The rearrangement links TRBV19 to TRBJ2-7; 7 bases are a match to TRBD2. In germline, CDR1 is LNHDA, CDR2 SQIVND (reference sequence). The CDR3 runs 14 residues. V lost 7 bases and J lost 7; bases outside the gene matches: 13. The CDR3 is CASTDRAGEGEQYF. The CDR3, as DNA: TGTGCCAGTACGGACCGGGCGGGGGAAGGGGAGCAGTACTTC.

V and J are TRBV7-9 and TRBJ2-4; 9 bases line up with TRBD1. Germline V gene sequence: CDR1 SEHNR, CDR2 FQNEAQ (reference sequence). The J segment lost 14 bases and the V segment lost 0 bases, leaving 8 bases of the junction unmatched. CDR3 length: 14 residues. CDR3 sequence: CASSLAPGQGPEYF. DNA of the CDR3: TGTGCCAGCAGCTTAGCACCGGGACAGGGTCCGGAGTACTTC.

The chain links TRBV6-6 to TRBJ1-5; D gene unclear. CDR1 and CDR2 from the germline V gene are MNHNY and SVGAGI (reference sequence). The CDR3 length is 12 residues. Trimming stripped 2 bases from V and 6 bases from J, with 5 bases between. The CDR3 sequence is CASSYTGQPQHF. The CDR3 coding sequence is TGTGCCAGCAGTTACACTGGTCAGCCCCAGCATTTT.

V and J are TRBV19 and TRBJ2-3, with TRBD2 matching over 14 bases. This CDR3 is 18 amino acids long. Trimming removed 4 bases from V and 2 bases from J; junction bases left unmatched: 8. Looked up from germline, CDR1 is LNHDA and CDR2 is SQIVND (reference sequence). The DNA of the CDR3 is TGTGCCAGTAGTACCCTAGGACTAGCGGGAGGTATCACAGATACGCAGTATTTT. Translation: CASSTLGLAGGITDTQYF.

In its sample, this clone was seen a few times. The chain carries TRBV27 and TRBJ2-6, with 8 bases identical to TRBD1. The V gene end was trimmed by 3 bases and the J gene end by 8 bases; junction bases not matched to a gene: 15. The CDR3 is made up of 18 amino acids. Germline V lookup: CDR1 MNHEY, CDR2 SMNVEV (reference sequence). CDR3 loop: CASSLSGQGEYATNVLTF. The DNA for the CDR3 is TGTGCCAGCAGTTTGTCTGGACAGGGAGAATATGCCACCAACGTCCTGACTTTC.

This clone was counted a few times. The V and J genes are TRBV10-1 and TRBJ2-1, with TRBD2 matching 13 bases. After removal of 4 bases from V and 6 bases from J, the junction contained 3 bases not matched to a gene. The CDR3 is 15 amino acids. CDR1 and CDR2 (germline): WNHNN, SYGVQD (reference sequence). Here the CDR3 reads CASSGGLAGFNEQFF. The CDR3 DNA is TGCGCCAGCAGTGGGGGACTAGCGGGGTTCAATGAGCAGTTCTTC.

This clone has just a few counts. The CDR3 DNA follows: TGCAGCGTCATAATAGCGGGAGTGGGTACCGGGGAGCTGTTTTTT. Amino acid sequence: CSVIIAGVGTGELFF. The rearrangement links TRBV29-1 to TRBJ2-2, with 9 bases aligning to TRBD2. Germline trimming cut 6 bases from V and 5 bases from J; bases unmatched to any gene: 10. CDR3 length: 15 residues. Germline assignment: CDR1 SQVTM and CDR2 ANQGSEA.

In this sample, this clone turned up a few times. The chain employs TRBV7-9 and TRBJ2-5; 7 bases fit TRBD2. Germline CDR1 and CDR2: SEHNR and FQNEAQ (reference sequence). This CDR3 region has 17 residues. With 7 bases clipped from V and 4 bases from J, the junction kept 18 bases outside the gene matches. The CDR3 reads CASTTVGGRELGETQYF. The CDR3 nucleotides are TGTGCCAGCACCACCGTGGGAGGGCGGGAGCTGGGAGAGACCCAGTACTTC.

This clone has only a few counts. The V and J genes are TRBV7-9 and TRBJ1-4; a weak D match, TRBD1 (6 bases). Germline CDR1 SEHNR, CDR2 FQNEAQ (reference sequence). This CDR3 contains 14 residues. V gave up 4 bases and J gave up 5 bases, with 11 bases separating them. CDR3 sequence: CASSSAGTNEKLFF. Here the CDR3 DNA reads TGTGCCAGCAGCTCGGCAGGGACAAATGAAAAACTGTTTTTT.

The chain uses TRBV15 and TRBJ2-2; D gene unclear. The length of the CDR3 is 14 residues. Per the germline V gene, CDR1 is LNHNV and CDR2 is YYDKDF (reference sequence). V dropped 1 base and J dropped 3 bases, with 6 bases sitting between them. The CDR3 protein is CATSRGPDTGELFF. For the CDR3, the DNA is TGTGCCACCAGCAGAGGGCCCGACACCGGGGAGCTGTTTTTT.

V usage is TRBV27 and J usage is TRBJ2-7; 7 bases agree with TRBD1. Germline V lookup: CDR1 MNHEY, CDR2 SMNVEV (reference sequence). CDR3 length: 13 residues. After removal of 6 bases from V and 3 bases from J, the junction contained 5 bases not matched to a gene. CDR3 bases: TGTGCCAGCAGCCCCGGACAGGACTACGAGCAGTACTTC. Its translation: CASSPGQDYEQYF.

This clone has a handful of counts. The chain joins TRBV15 to TRBJ2-3; perhaps TRBD2 as D (6 bases). CDR3 size: 15 residues. The germline V gene has CDR1 LNHNV and CDR2 YYDKDF (reference sequence). V lost 2 bases and J 6 bases, leaving 15 bases between the germline ends. The CDR3 DNA sequence: TGTGCCACCAGCAGAAATAGCGGAAGCGGCGATACGCAGTATTTT. The encoded protein is CATSRNSGSGDTQYF.

The V call is TRBV5-1, the J call TRBJ1-1, with D maybe TRBD1 (5 bases). V was pared by 0 bases and J by 3 bases, with 9 bases between. Per the germline V gene, CDR1 is SGHRS and CDR2 is YFSETQ. The CDR3 covers 14 residues. CDR3 amino acids: CASSLEGFDTEAFF. The CDR3, as DNA: TGCGCCAGCAGCTTGGAGGGGTTTGACACTGAAGCTTTCTTT.

The genes are TRBV7-9 and TRBJ1-2; 9 bases line up with TRBD1. V lost 5 bases to trimming and J lost 9 bases; unmatched junction nucleotides: 7. The CDR3 spans 13 residues. CDR1 and CDR2 from the germline V gene are SEHNR and FQNEAQ (reference sequence). CDR3 sequence: CASSPDRGSSYTF. The CDR3 nucleotides read TGTGCCAGCAGCCCAGACAGGGGGAGTAGCTACACCTTC.

The V call is TRBV30, the J call TRBJ2-1, with 12 bases aligning to TRBD2. The CDR3 has 17 residues. Germline V gives CDR1 GTSNPN, CDR2 SVGIG (reference sequence). V shed 2 bases, J shed 10 bases, and the junction held 15 bases outside the gene matches. CDR3 bases: TGTGCCTGGAGTAATCCTCAACTAGCGGGGGGTCAGGGCGAGCAGTTCTTC. As protein: CAWSNPQLAGGQGEQFF.